The present entry profiles one TCR beta chain with its context. These data belong to a study of cytomegalovirus exposure and HLA in healthy donors. Repertoires were generated with immunoSEQ multiplex PCR, while TCRdb's copy carries only in-frame clones and drops some. The sample holds about 330,000 clones, 75% to 90% seen once. The specimen sequenced was PBMCs. This receptor was taken from a woman aged 18-29 years in good health and CMV-seronegative.

The CDR3 reads CASSPFSGGNNEQFF. As DNA, the CDR3 is TGTGCCAGCAGTCCTTTTTCCGGGGGAAACAATGAGCAGTTCTTC. This chain links TRBV2 with TRBJ2-1, with a tentative D call TRBD2 (6 bases). Trimming stripped 5 bases from V and 5 bases from J, with 16 bases between. Germline V CDR1 and CDR2: SNHLY, FYNNEI. CDR3 length equals 15 residues.